This TCR beta chain stems from a study of blood T cells in healthy people across ages (dated by TCRdb to the mid-2010s). With regard to the full study: Template switching captured roughly one uniquely barcoded TCR beta cDNA molecule per two T cells in model experiments. The study measured age-related changes in TCR beta repertoire diversity using deep sequencing normalized with unique cDNA molecular identifiers. Donors were grouped into four age groups: young (average approximately 15 years), middle-aged (roughly 40), aged (roughly 62) and long-lived (roughly 80). Donors of different ages were randomly distributed across sequencing lanes to avoid experimental bias. For two donors (one aged 18 to 30 and one aged 80 or older), the study analyzed two additional independent replicas of 1 million unique cDNA reads from the same blood draw.

Library preparation used 5' RACE. Sequencing was carried out with an Illumina HiSeq 2500. A second PCR of about 7 to 12 cycles was run with a J-beta primer mix and a sample-barcoded 5' primer. A template-switch 5' adaptor carrying 12 random nucleotides introduced a unique molecular identifier onto each TCR beta cDNA molecule. Each sample yielded at least 2.5 million CDR3-containing paired-end reads. First-strand cDNA synthesis was performed from all RNA using the Mint cDNA synthesis kit, with priming by a TRBC-specific oligonucleotide. After uracil-DNA glycosylase treatment, a first 18-cycle PCR used universal primers M1SS and BC2_uni_R on all cDNA. The study's processing was this. Normalization of each sample was performed by random selection of 1 million high-quality reads, each carrying a distinct molecular identifier. Instead of being binned into consensus sequences, reads with shared molecular identifiers were discarded. MiTCR, with a Q25 quality threshold and the strictest error-elimination algorithm, was used for CDR3 identification, clonotype clustering and error correction. A nonparametric unseen species model using Euler transformation provided a lower-bound estimate of total TCR beta diversity. TCRdb redid the processing of the public reads, applying fastp at Q25 and MiXCR, and retained in-frame beta chains. Merged by CDR3 protein, the rows form single entries marked with the most common genes and DNA. None of the V and J calls come from the authors' own analysis; TCRdb made them. The sample table records roughly 900,000 distinct CDR3 sequences; more than 25% of these occur just once. The ten largest clones take up around a sixth of the sample.

The roughly 39 donors, aged about 6 to 95 years, were systemically healthy Caucasian individuals from Russia. Each donor gave about 11 milliliters of peripheral blood, drawn into EDTA-treated Vacutainer tubes. PBMCs were isolated by Ficoll-Paque density-gradient centrifugation, with at least 6 million obtained per sample. Trizol reagent was used to extract total RNA from the PBMCs, yielding at least 6 micrograms per sample. For every donor, flow cytometry on a PBMC aliquot measured the percentage of naive CD45RAhigh/CD27high T cells. Germline trimming: 5 bases from V, 2 bases from J; junction bases outside gene matches: 1. From its cysteine to its phenylalanine, the CDR3 spans 14 amino acids. Only the CDR3 part of the read is kept: 42 bases, read in frame from the first base. What the authors observed across the whole study: Because donor CMV infection status was unknown, age-related changes in expanded clonotypes were potentially confounded. Estimates of total diversity from one million sequenced T cells were regarded as lower bounds and underestimates. Since profiling was done on bulk unsorted PBMCs, naive and antigen-experienced compartments could not be conclusively compared. Compared with the aged group, the long-lived group had more naive CD4+ T cells, fewer expanded clones and increased TCR diversity, suggesting age selection. A strong correlation was found between observed TCR beta diversity and the percentage of naive T cells measured by flow cytometry. As age increased, observed TCR beta diversity per million T cells dropped in a roughly linear way, and a significant reduction was already evident by age around 41.

This clonotype was counted at least ten times. The target of this receptor is not known. No base quality values were provided; no much bigger clone lies one nucleotide off. The sequenced sample was blood. Recombination linked TRBV12-3 or TRBV12-4 to TRBJ1-5, and 9 junction bases match TRBD1. The TCR comes from a woman of 80 years or more in good health. At the DNA level, the sequence is TGTGCCAGCAGTACAGGGGGCGGCAATCAGCCCCAGCATTTT. It codes for CASSTGGGNQPQHF.